This T cell receptor beta chain derives from a study of blood T cell repertoires in COVID-19. This table comes from immunoSEQ multiplex PCR, and its TCRdb copy is limited to in-frame clones, with some not included. The data show 14,000 to 15,000 clones, about 92% seen once. Sequenced sample: peripheral blood. The clonotype comes from a human donor with active COVID-19. The donor label of this sample is uncertain.

This CDR3 is CSVENPGQGNTEAFF. The CDR3 nucleotides read TGCAGCGTTGAAAACCCGGGACAGGGGAACACTGAAGCTTTCTTT. The chain is built from TRBV29-1 and TRBJ1-1; TRBD1 agrees at 9 bases. The CDR3 runs 15 residues. V dropped 2 bases and J dropped 1; count of bases not matched to a gene: 5. Germline values: CDR1 SQVTM, CDR2 ANQGSEA.